These T cell receptor beta chains were read from a single sample in a study of CD8+ T cells in alopecia areata. Data came from immunoSEQ multiplex PCR; TCRdb stores just in-frame clones and leaves some out. The table lists around 100,000 clones, around 50% of them singletons. Sequenced here: CD8+ T cells sorted from blood, sampled at week 24, from a patient treated with tofacitinib. These receptors all come from a human donor with alopecia areata. The CDR3 runs from the conserved cysteine through the conserved F or W. The D gene is left open where the match is weak. Some rows mark clone size as missing; the rest say once, few, many or name a class of expanded clone.

clone_size | j_call | v_call | d_call | cdr3_aa | cdr3_nt
. | TRBJ2-3 | TRBV7-9 | . | CASSFRDTPDTQYF | TGTGCCAGCAGCTTTCGGGACACCCCAGATACGCAGTATTTT
few | TRBJ2-3 | TRBV7-9 | TRBD2 | CASSMLAGFTDTQYF | TGTGCCAGCAGCATGCTAGCGGGGTTCACAGATACGCAGTATTTT
. | TRBJ1-1 | TRBV27 | . | CASSLSRDFEAFF | TGTGCCAGCAGTTTATCGAGGGATTTTGAAGCTTTCTTT
once | TRBJ1-2 | TRBV9 | . | CASSVGDPTGYGYTF | TGTGCCAGCAGCGTAGGGGACCCGACGGGCTATGGCTACACCTTC
. | TRBJ1-5 | TRBV4-2 | . | CASSQDWASNQPQHF | TGTGCCAGCAGCCAAGATTGGGCCAGCAATCAGCCCCAGCATTTT
. | TRBJ2-1 | TRBV18 | . | CASSPAVHEQFF | TGTGCCAGCTCACCAGCGGTTCATGAGCAGTTCTTC
few | TRBJ2-4 | TRBV11-2 | TRBD1 | CASSLWTGEAKNIQYF | TGTGCCAGCAGCTTATGGACAGGGGAGGCCAAAAACATTCAGTACTTC
. | TRBJ2-7 | TRBV30 | TRBD1 | CAWTPTGSEQYF | TGTGCCTGGACCCCGACAGGGTCCGAGCAGTACTTC
. | TRBJ2-5 | TRBV7-8 | TRBD1 | CASSLETGDPRVETQYF | TGTGCCAGCAGCTTGGAGACAGGGGACCCCAGGGTAGAGACCCAGTACTTC
few | TRBJ2-7 | TRBV9 | . | CASSEGLHYEQYF | TGTGCCAGCAGCGAAGGACTCCACTACGAGCAGTACTTC
. | TRBJ2-1 | TRBV13 | . | CASSFGQSSYNEQFF | TGTGCCAGCAGCTTCGGACAAAGCTCCTACAATGAGCAGTTCTTC
. | TRBJ1-5 | TRBV7-9 | . | CASSPLGDSNQPQHF | TGTGCCAGCAGCCCCCTGGGGGATAGCAATCAGCCCCAGCATTTT
. | TRBJ2-7 | TRBV7-3 | . | CASSPGGTTYEQYF | TGTGCCAGCAGCCCCGGCGGGACCACCTACGAGCAGTACTTC
once | TRBJ1-1 | TRBV13 | . | CASSSDQGTEAFF | TGTGCCAGCAGCTCCGATCAGGGCACTGAAGCTTTCTTT
few | TRBJ2-5 | TRBV13 | . | CASSLGSGETQYF | TGTGCCAGCAGCTTGGGGTCCGGGGAGACCCAGTACTTC
. | TRBJ2-2 | TRBV7-8 | . | CASSLSITGELFF | TGTGCCAGCAGCTTAAGTATCACCGGGGAGCTGTTTTTT
few | TRBJ2-7 | TRBV27 | TRBD2 | CASSGLAGTLSYEQYF | TGTGCCAGCAGTGGACTAGCGGGGACACTCTCCTACGAGCAGTACTTC
few | TRBJ1-2 | TRBV30 | . | CAWPRGGQPGGYTF | TGTGCCTGGCCGAGGGGGGGGCAGCCCGGAGGCTACACCTTC
. | TRBJ2-5 | TRBV2 | . | CAREGIGEQYF | TGTGCCAGGGAAGGGATCGGGGAGCAGTACTTC
medium-sized | TRBJ1-1 | TRBV9 | . | CASSSDEGDVTEAFF | TGTGCCAGCAGCTCAGACGAGGGGGATGTTACTGAAGCTTTCTTT
. | TRBJ1-2 | TRBV11-2 | TRBD1 | CASSSVDPGQGNYGYTF | TGTGCCAGCAGCTCAGTAGATCCGGGACAGGGTAACTATGGCTACACCTTC
few | TRBJ1-1 | TRBV27 | TRBD1 | CASKLQGAPTEAFF | TGTGCCAGCAAACTACAGGGGGCGCCCACTGAAGCTTTCTTT
few | TRBJ2-5 | TRBV11-2 | . | CASSLGQETQYF | TGTGCCAGCAGCTTAGGACAAGAGACCCAGTACTTC
. | TRBJ1-2 | TRBV7-9 | . | CASSPFQGGPSYGYTF | TGTGCCAGCAGCCCATTCCAGGGAGGGCCCAGCTATGGCTACACCTTC
. | TRBJ2-7 | TRBV6-5 | . | CASSSSGTLNEQYF | TGTGCCAGCAGTTCTTCCGGGACCTTGAACGAGCAGTACTTC
. | TRBJ2-7 | TRBV4-1 | . | CASSPRTELYEQYF | TGCGCCAGCAGCCCTCGGACGGAATTATACGAGCAGTACTTC
. | TRBJ2-3 | TRBV11-2 | . | CASSLWEVLNTDTQYF | TGTGCCAGCAGCTTGTGGGAGGTTCTGAACACAGATACGCAGTATTTT
. | TRBJ1-1 | TRBV2 | TRBD1 | CASSEPGQLNTEAFF | TGTGCCAGCAGTGAACCGGGACAGCTAAACACTGAAGCTTTCTTT
. | TRBJ2-4 | TRBV30 | TRBD1 | CAWSVRDRGLAKNIQYF | TGTGCCTGGAGTGTAAGGGACAGGGGATTAGCCAAAAACATTCAGTACTTC
. | TRBJ2-3 | TRBV30 | . | CAWSVLDRTDTQYF | TGTGCCTGGAGTGTACTGGACCGCACAGATACGCAGTATTTT
. | TRBJ2-1 | TRBV4-3 | . | CASSQDLGQSSREQFF | TGCGCCAGCAGCCAAGACCTTGGACAAAGCAGTCGTGAGCAGTTCTTC
. | TRBJ1-2 | TRBV7-9 | TRBD1 | CASSFPGGAHGYTF | TGTGCCAGCAGCTTTCCAGGGGGCGCGCATGGCTACACCTTC
. | TRBJ2-7 | TRBV4-1 | . | CASSQVYEQYF | TGCGCCAGCAGCCAAGTTTACGAGCAGTACTTC
. | TRBJ2-5 | TRBV30 | . | CAWSFGDQETQYF | TGTGCCTGGAGTTTCGGGGATCAAGAGACCCAGTACTTC
. | TRBJ2-7 | TRBV7-6 | . | CASSPLAWDTSYEQYF | TGTGCCAGCAGCCCCCTGGCCTGGGACACCTCCTACGAGCAGTACTTC
. | TRBJ2-5 | TRBV9 | . | CASSVDNQDGTQYF | TGTGCCAGCAGCGTAGATAACCAAGACGGGACCCAGTACTTC
few | TRBJ2-1 | TRBV27 | TRBD2 | CASTPIGGYNEQFF | TGTGCCAGCACCCCGATCGGGGGGTACAATGAGCAGTTCTTC
few | TRBJ1-5 | TRBV7-9 | . | CASSLDGFNQPQHF | TGTGCCAGCAGCTTGGACGGTTTCAATCAGCCCCAGCATTTT
once | TRBJ1-2 | TRBV6-5 | . | CASSYSEGPYGYTF | TGTGCCAGCAGTTACTCCGAAGGCCCATATGGCTACACCTTC
. | TRBJ2-7 | TRBV4-2 | TRBD1 | CASSQTGGSSYEQYF | TGTGCCAGCAGCCAAACAGGGGGAAGCTCCTACGAGCAGTACTTC
. | TRBJ2-5 | TRBV7-9 | . | CASSEFWETQYF | TGTGCCAGCAGCGAATTTTGGGAGACCCAGTACTTC
. | TRBJ2-7 | TRBV9 | . | CASSVGTRGVYEQYF | TGTGCCAGCAGCGTAGGAACAAGGGGGGTCTACGAGCAGTACTTC
. | TRBJ2-5 | TRBV5-4 | . | CASSLSGWEETQYF | TGTGCCAGCAGCTTGTCCGGGTGGGAAGAGACCCAGTACTTC
. | TRBJ2-5 | TRBV7-8 | TRBD1 | CASSLRAGGKETQYF | TGTGCCAGCAGCTTACGGGCAGGGGGCAAGGAGACCCAGTACTTC
. | TRBJ2-7 | TRBV14 | . | CASSHSGVSYEQYF | TGTGCCAGCAGTCACTCCGGGGTAAGCTACGAGCAGTACTTC
. | TRBJ2-7 | TRBV7-2 | . | CASTKGSYEQYF | TGTGCCAGCACCAAGGGGTCCTACGAGCAGTACTTC
few | TRBJ2-1 | TRBV27 | . | CATRLGGSYNEQFF | TGTGCCACCCGCCTCGGGGGTTCCTACAATGAGCAGTTCTTC
. | TRBJ2-7 | TRBV5-1 | . | CASSLVRGVLYEQYF | TGCGCCAGCAGCTTGGTAAGGGGGGTGCTCTACGAGCAGTACTTC
. | TRBJ2-7 | TRBV30 | TRBD1 | CAWSVWDRALEQYF | TGTGCCTGGAGTGTATGGGACAGGGCCCTCGAGCAGTACTTC
few | TRBJ1-1 | TRBV6-5 | . | CASSYSTGWNTEAFF | TGTGCCAGCAGTTACTCGACAGGATGGAACACTGAAGCTTTCTTT